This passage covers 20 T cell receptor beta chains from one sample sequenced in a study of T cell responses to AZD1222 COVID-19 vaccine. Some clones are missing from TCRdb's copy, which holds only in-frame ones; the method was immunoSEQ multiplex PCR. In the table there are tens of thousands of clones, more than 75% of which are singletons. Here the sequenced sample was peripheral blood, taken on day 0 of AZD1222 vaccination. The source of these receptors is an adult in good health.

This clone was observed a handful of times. Written as DNA, the CDR3 is TGTGCCAGCAGTGAAGTTTCGGGGGAGCAGTACTTC. It specifies CASSEVSGEQYF. This chain joins TRBV2 and TRBJ2-7, with D tentatively TRBD2 (5 bases). The CDR3 runs to 12 residues. Germline CDR1 SNHLY, CDR2 FYNNEI. Between the trimmed V and J ends, which lost 1 base and 7 bases, there was a span of 8 bases.

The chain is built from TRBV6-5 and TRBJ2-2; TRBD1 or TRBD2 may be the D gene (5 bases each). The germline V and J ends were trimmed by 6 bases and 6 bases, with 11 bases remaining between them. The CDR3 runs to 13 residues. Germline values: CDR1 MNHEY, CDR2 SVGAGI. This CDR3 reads CASRASGPGELFF. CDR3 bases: TGTGCCAGCAGGGCCTCGGGGCCCGGGGAGCTGTTTTTT.

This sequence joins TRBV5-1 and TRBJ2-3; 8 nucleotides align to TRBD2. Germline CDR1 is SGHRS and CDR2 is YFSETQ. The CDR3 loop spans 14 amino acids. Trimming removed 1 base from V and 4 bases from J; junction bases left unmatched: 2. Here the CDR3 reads CASSLSGGADTQYF. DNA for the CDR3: TGCGCCAGCAGCTTGAGCGGGGGCGCAGATACGCAGTATTTT.

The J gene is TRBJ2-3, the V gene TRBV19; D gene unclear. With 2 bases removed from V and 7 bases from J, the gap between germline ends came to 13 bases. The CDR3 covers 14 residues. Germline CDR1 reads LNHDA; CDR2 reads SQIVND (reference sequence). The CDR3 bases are TGTGCCAGTAGTATATTAGGGTTAGGGAATACGCAGTATTTT. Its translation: CASSILGLGNTQYF.

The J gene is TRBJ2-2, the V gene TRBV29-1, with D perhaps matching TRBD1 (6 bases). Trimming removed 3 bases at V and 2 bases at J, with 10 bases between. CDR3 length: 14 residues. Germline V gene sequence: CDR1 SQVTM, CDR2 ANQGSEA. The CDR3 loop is CSVDTDRNTGELFF. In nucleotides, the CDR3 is TGCAGCGTTGACACGGACAGAAACACCGGGGAGCTGTTTTTT.

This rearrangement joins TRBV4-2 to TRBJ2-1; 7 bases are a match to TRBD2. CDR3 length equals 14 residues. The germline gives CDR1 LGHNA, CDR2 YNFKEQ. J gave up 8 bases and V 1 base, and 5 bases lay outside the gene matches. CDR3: CASSQGTSIHEQFF. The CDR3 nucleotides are TGTGCCAGCAGCCAAGGGACTAGTATACATGAGCAGTTCTTC.

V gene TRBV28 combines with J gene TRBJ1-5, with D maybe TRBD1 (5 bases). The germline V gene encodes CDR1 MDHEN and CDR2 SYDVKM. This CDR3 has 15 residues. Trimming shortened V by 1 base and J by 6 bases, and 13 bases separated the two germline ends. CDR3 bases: TGTGCCAGCAGTTTATATGCGGGGGAAGGTCAGCCCCAGCATTTT. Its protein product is CASSLYAGEGQPQHF. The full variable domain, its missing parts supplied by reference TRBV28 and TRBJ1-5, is DVKVTQSSRYLVKRTGEKVFLECVQDMDHENMFWYRQDPGLGLRLIYFSYDVKMKEKGDIPEGYSVSREKKERFSLILESASTNQTSMYLCASSLYAGEGQPQHFGDGTRLSIL.

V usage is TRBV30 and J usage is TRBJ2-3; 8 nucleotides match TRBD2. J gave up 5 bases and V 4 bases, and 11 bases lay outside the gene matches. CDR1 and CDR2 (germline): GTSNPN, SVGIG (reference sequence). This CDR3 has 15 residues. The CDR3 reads CAWNRLAGGGDTQYF. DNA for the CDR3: TGTGCCTGGAACCGACTGGCGGGGGGAGGAGATACGCAGTATTTT. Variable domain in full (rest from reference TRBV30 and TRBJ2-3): SQTIHQWPATLVQPVGSPLSLECTVEGTSNPNLYWYRQAAGRGLQLLFYSVGIGQISSEVPQNLSASRPQDRQFILSSKKLLLSDSGFYLCAWNRLAGGGDTQYFGPGTRLTVL.

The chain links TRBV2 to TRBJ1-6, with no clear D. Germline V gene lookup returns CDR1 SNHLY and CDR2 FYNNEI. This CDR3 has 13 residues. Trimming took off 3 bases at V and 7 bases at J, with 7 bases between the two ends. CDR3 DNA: TGTGCCAGCAGTGAGAGGCCCAATTCACCCCTCCACTTT. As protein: CASSERPNSPLHF.

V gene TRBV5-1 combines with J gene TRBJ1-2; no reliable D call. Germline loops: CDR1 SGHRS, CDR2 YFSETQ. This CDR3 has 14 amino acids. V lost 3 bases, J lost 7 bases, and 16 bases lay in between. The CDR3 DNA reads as TGCGCCAGCAGCTGGGGAGATATTAAAAGTGGCTACACCTTC. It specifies CASSWGDIKSGYTF.

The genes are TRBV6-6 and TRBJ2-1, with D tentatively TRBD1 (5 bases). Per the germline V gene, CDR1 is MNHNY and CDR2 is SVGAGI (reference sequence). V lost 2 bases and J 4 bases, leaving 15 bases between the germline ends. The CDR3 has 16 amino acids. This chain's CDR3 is CASSYNTGASYNEQFF. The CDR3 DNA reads TGTGCCAGCAGTTACAACACTGGGGCGTCTTACAATGAGCAGTTCTTC.

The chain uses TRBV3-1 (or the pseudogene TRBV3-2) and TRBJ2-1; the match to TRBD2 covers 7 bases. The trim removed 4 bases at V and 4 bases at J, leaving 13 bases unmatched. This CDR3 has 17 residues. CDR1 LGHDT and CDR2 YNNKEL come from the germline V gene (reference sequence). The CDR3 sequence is CASSPRRVGGIYNEQFF. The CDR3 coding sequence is TGTGCCAGCAGCCCTCGAAGAGTGGGGGGGATTTACAATGAGCAGTTCTTC.

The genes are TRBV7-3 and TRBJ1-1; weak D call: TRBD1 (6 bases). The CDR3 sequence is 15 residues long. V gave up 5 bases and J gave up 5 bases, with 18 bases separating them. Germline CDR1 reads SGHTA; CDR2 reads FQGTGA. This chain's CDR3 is CASSPRGQGETEAFF. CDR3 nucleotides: TGTGCCAGCAGCCCCCGGGGGCAGGGCGAGACTGAAGCTTTCTTT.

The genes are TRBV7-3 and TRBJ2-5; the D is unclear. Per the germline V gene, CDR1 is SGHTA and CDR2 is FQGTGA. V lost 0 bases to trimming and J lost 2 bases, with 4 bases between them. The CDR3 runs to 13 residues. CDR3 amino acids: CASSLTKQETQYF. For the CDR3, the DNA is TGTGCCAGCAGCTTAACGAAACAAGAGACCCAGTACTTC.

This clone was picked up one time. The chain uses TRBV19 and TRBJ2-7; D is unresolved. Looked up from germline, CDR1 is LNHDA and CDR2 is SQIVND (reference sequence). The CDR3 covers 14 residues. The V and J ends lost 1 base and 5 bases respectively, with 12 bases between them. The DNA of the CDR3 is TGTGCCAGTAGTATAGCTACAAGAAGGGACGAGCAGTACTTC. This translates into CASSIATRRDEQYF.

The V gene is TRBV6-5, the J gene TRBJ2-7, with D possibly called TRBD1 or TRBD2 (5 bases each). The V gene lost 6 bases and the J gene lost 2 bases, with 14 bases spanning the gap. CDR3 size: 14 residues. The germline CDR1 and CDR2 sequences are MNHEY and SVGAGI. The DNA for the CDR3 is TGTGCCAGCAGGCAAGGGGACGGAACCTACGAGCAGTACTTC. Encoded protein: CASRQGDGTYEQYF.

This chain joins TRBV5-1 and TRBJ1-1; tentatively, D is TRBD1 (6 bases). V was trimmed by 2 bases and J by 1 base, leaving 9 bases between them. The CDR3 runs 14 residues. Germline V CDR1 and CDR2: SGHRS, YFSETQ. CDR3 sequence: CASSFWTANTEAFF. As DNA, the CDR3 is TGCGCCAGCAGCTTTTGGACAGCGAACACTGAAGCTTTCTTT.

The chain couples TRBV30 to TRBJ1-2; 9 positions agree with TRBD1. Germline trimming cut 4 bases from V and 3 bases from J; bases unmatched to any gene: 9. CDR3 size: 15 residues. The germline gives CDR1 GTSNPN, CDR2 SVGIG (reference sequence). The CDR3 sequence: CAWILKGQGDYGYTF. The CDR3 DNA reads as TGTGCCTGGATTCTCAAGGGACAGGGCGACTATGGCTACACCTTC.

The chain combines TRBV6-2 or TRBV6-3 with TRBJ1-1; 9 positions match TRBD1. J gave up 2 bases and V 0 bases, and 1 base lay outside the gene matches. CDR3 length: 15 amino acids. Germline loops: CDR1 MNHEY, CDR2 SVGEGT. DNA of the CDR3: TGTGCCAGCAGTTACTCACAGGGGGCCAACACTGAAGCTTTCTTT. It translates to CASSYSQGANTEAFF.

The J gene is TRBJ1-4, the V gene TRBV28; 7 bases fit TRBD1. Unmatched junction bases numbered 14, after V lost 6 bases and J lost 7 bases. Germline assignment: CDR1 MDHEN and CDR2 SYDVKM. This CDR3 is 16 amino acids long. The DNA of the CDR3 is TGTGCCAGCAGCGGGACAGTTCTCGCTGGGGCTGAAAAACTGTTTTTT. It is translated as CASSGTVLAGAEKLFF.